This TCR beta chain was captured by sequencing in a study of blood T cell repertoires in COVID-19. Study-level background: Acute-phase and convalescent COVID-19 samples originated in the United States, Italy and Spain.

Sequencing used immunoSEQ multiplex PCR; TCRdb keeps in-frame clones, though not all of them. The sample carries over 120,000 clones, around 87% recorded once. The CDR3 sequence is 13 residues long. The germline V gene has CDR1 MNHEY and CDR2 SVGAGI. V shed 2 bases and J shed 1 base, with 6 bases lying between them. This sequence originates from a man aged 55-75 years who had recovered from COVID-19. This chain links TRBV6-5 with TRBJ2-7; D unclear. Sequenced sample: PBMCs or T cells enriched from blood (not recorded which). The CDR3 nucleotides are TGTGCCAGCAGTTACCTGACTTCCTACGAGCAGTACTTC. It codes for CASSYLTSYEQYF.